This T cell receptor (beta chain) appears in the sequencing data of a study of blood T cell repertoires in COVID-19. Study background: PBMCs, B-cell-depleted T cells, or T cells provided the cDNA or gDNA that made up the material.

Data came from immunoSEQ multiplex PCR; TCRdb stores just in-frame clones and leaves some out. This table holds 140,000 or so clones, around 90% found once. CDR3 length: 14 amino acids. Trimming left V 5 bases short and J 0 bases short, with 10 bases between. From germline, CDR1 is LNHDA and CDR2 SQIVND (reference sequence). This chain connects TRBV19 to TRBJ1-1, with D perhaps TRBD1 (6 bases). The origin of this receptor is a human donor with COVID-19, enrolled during active disease. The donor label of this sample is uncertain. Sample: peripheral blood. This chain's CDR3 is CASSGTGLNTEAFF. DNA of the CDR3: TGTGCCAGTAGTGGAACAGGGCTGAACACTGAAGCTTTCTTT.